One and the same sample provided the 22 T cell receptor beta chains below, sequenced in a study of blood T cell repertoires in COVID-19 (dated by TCRdb to 2018 to 2020). The library was prepared using the immunoSEQ multiplex PCR assay. The clones in this table, taken by TCRdb from immuneACCESS, are in-frame only. Not every clone is retained; where verified, under half of the shortfall comes from an unresolved V gene, and the cause of the rest is unknown. Here the sample has hundreds of thousands of clones; roughly 88% occur a single time. More than 1.2% of the sample is held by the ten biggest clonotypes. The sequenced material came from peripheral blood. Source of these receptors: an older man with acute or convalescent COVID-19.

V is TRBV7-2 and J is TRBJ1-2; D remains ambiguous. Trimming shortened V by 4 bases and J by 1 base, and 7 bases separated the two germline ends. The CDR3 is 13 residues long. CDR1 and CDR2 from the germline V gene are SGHTA and FQGNSA. The CDR3 sequence is CASSSDFNYGYTF. CDR3 sequence (DNA): TGTGCCAGCAGCTCGGACTTTAACTATGGCTACACCTTC.

The chain couples TRBV19 to TRBJ2-7; 8 bases align to TRBD2. V shed 1 base, J shed 7 bases, and the junction held 9 bases outside the gene matches. This CDR3 has 15 residues. Germline CDR1 LNHDA, CDR2 SQIVND (reference sequence). This CDR3 reads CASSIGPGGAKEQYF. The CDR3 nucleotides are TGTGCCAGTAGTATAGGGCCGGGGGGGGCGAAGGAGCAGTACTTC.

This chain links TRBV4-2 with TRBJ1-6, with a tentative D call TRBD1 (6 bases). V was clipped by 7 bases and J by 8 bases, with 12 bases between them. Germline V gene data show CDR1 as LGHNA and CDR2 as YNFKEQ. The CDR3 spans 13 residues. CDR3 in amino acids: CASNSDSYSPLHF. Written as DNA, the CDR3 is TGTGCCAGCAATTCGGACAGTTATTCACCCCTCCACTTT.

This clone was seen once. The CDR3 loop is CASSRDSQPIYGYTF. CDR3 DNA sequence: TGCGCCAGCAGTAGGGACAGCCAACCCATATATGGCTACACCTTC. The chain couples TRBV5-1 to TRBJ1-2, with 7 nucleotides matching TRBD1. V trimming: 5 bases; J trimming: 5 bases; junction bases outside the gene matches: 12. CDR1 is SGHRS, CDR2 YFSETQ, per germline. This CDR3 region has 15 residues.

The rearrangement links TRBV28 to TRBJ2-7; TRBD1 is a possible D gene (6 bases). V was cut by 7 bases and J by 6 bases, with 13 bases left in between. The CDR3 extends over 12 amino acids. Germline V gives CDR1 MDHEN, CDR2 SYDVKM. The CDR3 nucleotides are TGTGCCAGCACCCTAGGGGGTCGCGAGCAGTACTTC. Amino acids: CASTLGGREQYF.

The chain couples TRBV11-2 to TRBJ2-1, with a possible D match to TRBD2 (6 bases). The CDR3 spans 14 residues. The germline V and J ends were trimmed by 3 bases and 7 bases, with 13 bases remaining between them. Germline CDR1 and CDR2: SGHAT and FQNNGV. CDR3 residues: CASSLTGVVNEQFF. Here the CDR3 DNA reads TGTGCCAGCAGCTTGACGGGAGTAGTGAATGAGCAGTTCTTC.

The J gene is TRBJ2-3, the V gene TRBV11-1; 8 nucleotides line up with TRBD2. This CDR3 is 16 amino acids long. Germline CDR1 reads SGHAT; CDR2 reads FQDESV (reference sequence). With 1 base clipped from V and 2 bases from J, the junction kept 5 bases outside the gene matches. The CDR3 here is CASSLGLAGLTDTQYF. CDR3 nucleotide sequence: TGTGCCAGCAGCTTAGGGCTAGCGGGTCTCACAGATACGCAGTATTTT.

This clone occurred a few times. The V and J genes are TRBV15 and TRBJ2-3; perhaps TRBD2 as D (6 bases). Germline CDR1 reads LNHNV; CDR2 reads YYDKDF (reference sequence). This CDR3 spans 15 amino acids. V lost 0 bases to trimming and J lost 2 bases, with 9 bases between them. The CDR3 protein is CATSRDGRITDTQYF. Written as DNA, the CDR3 is TGTGCCACCAGCAGAGACGGGAGAATCACAGATACGCAGTATTTT.

The V and J genes are TRBV5-6 and TRBJ1-4; 8 nucleotides agree with TRBD1. There are 13 residues in the CDR3. V lost 2 bases and J lost 8; bases outside the gene matches: 2. CDR1 SGHDT and CDR2 YYEEEE come from the germline V gene. The CDR3 DNA follows: TGTGCCAGCAGCTTCGGACAGGGCGAAAAACTGTTTTTT. Protein sequence: CASSFGQGEKLFF.

V is TRBV19 and J is TRBJ1-1, with TRBD1 matching over 8 bases. The CDR3 covers 16 residues. V lost 8 bases, J lost 7 bases, and 18 bases stayed unmatched. Germline V gene sequence: CDR1 LNHDA, CDR2 SQIVND (reference sequence). CDR3 in amino acids: CASHRGTGYGSLEAFF. In DNA, the CDR3 is TGTGCCAGTCATAGGGGGACAGGCTACGGAAGCCTTGAAGCTTTCTTT.

This chain joins TRBV5-6 and TRBJ1-4; TRBD1 aligns across 9 bases. The CDR3 covers 16 residues. CDR1 is SGHDT, CDR2 YYEEEE, per germline. V trimming: 4 bases; J trimming: 4 bases; junction bases outside the gene matches: 8. The CDR3 here is CASSPGQGAVNEKLFF. Here the CDR3 DNA reads TGTGCCAGCAGCCCGGGACAGGGTGCCGTTAATGAAAAACTGTTTTTT. Complete variable domain (other parts from reference TRBV5-6 and TRBJ1-4): DAGVTQSPTHLIKTRGQQVTLRCSPKSGHDTVSWYQQALGQGPQFIFQYYEEEERQRGNFPDRFSGHQFPNYSSELNVNALLLGDSALYLCASSPGQGAVNEKLFFGSGTQLSVL.

This clone was seen only once. This chain uses TRBV10-3 with TRBJ2-2, with a tentative D call TRBD2 (6 bases). Trimming shortened V by 6 bases and J by 2 bases, and 13 bases separated the two germline ends. This CDR3 contains 15 residues. The germline V gene encodes CDR1 ENHRY and CDR2 SYGVKD. The CDR3 DNA sequence: TGTGCCATCAGCGGGAGCGGAATCAACACCGGGGAGCTGTTTTTT. It is translated as CAISGSGINTGELFF.

This clone was detected only once. The genes are TRBV6-5 and TRBJ1-6; D gene uncertain. Between the trimmed V and J ends, which lost 7 bases and 0 bases, there was a span of 4 bases. The CDR3 covers 13 residues. Germline V gives CDR1 MNHEY, CDR2 SVGAGI. The CDR3 reads CASMSSYNSPLHF. The DNA for the CDR3 is TGTGCCAGCATGAGCTCCTATAATTCACCCCTCCACTTT.

V usage is TRBV19 and J usage is TRBJ2-1, with TRBD1 matching over 7 bases. V dropped 5 bases and J dropped 0; count of bases not matched to a gene: 10. Germline V lookup: CDR1 LNHDA, CDR2 SQIVND (reference sequence). The length of the CDR3 is 17 residues. The CDR3 loop is CASSHYQGDGSYNEQFF. The CDR3 DNA reads as TGTGCCAGTAGTCACTACCAGGGGGACGGCTCCTACAATGAGCAGTTCTTC.

The genes are TRBV5-6 and TRBJ2-5, with 9 bases fitting TRBD1. V lost 2 bases, J lost 0 bases, and 5 bases stayed unmatched. Germline assignment: CDR1 SGHDT and CDR2 YYEEEE. The CDR3 is 16 amino acids. This CDR3 reads CASSLYRGQYQETQYF. The CDR3 DNA reads TGTGCCAGCAGCTTATACAGGGGGCAGTACCAAGAGACCCAGTACTTC. The variable domain in full, with the rest retrieved from reference TRBV5-6 and TRBJ2-5, is DAGVTQSPTHLIKTRGQQVTLRCSPKSGHDTVSWYQQALGQGPQFIFQYYEEEERQRGNFPDRFSGHQFPNYSSELNVNALLLGDSALYLCASSLYRGQYQETQYFGPGTRLLVL.

The chain uses TRBV5-1 and TRBJ1-6; 7 bases align to TRBD1. Trimming cost V 1 base and J 7 bases; bases outside gene matches: 2. This CDR3 has 14 amino acids. Germline lookup yields CDR1 SGHRS and CDR2 YFSETQ. CDR3 loop: CASSLTGANSPLHF. The CDR3 DNA follows: TGCGCCAGCAGCTTGACAGGGGCAAATTCACCCCTCCACTTT.

The chain combines TRBV7-2 with TRBJ1-6, with 8 bases fitting TRBD1. Germline V gene data show CDR1 as SGHTA and CDR2 as FQGNSA. J gave up 5 bases and V 5 bases, and 5 bases lay outside the gene matches. This CDR3 is built from 15 residues. The CDR3, as DNA: TGTGCCAGCAGCGAACAGGGGGGTGATAATTCACCCCTCCACTTT. Its protein product is CASSEQGGDNSPLHF.

The genes are TRBV7-2 and TRBJ2-5, with D possibly being TRBD1 (6 bases). The CDR3 runs to 13 residues. Trimming pared 4 bases from V and 2 bases from J, leaving 8 bases between. Germline loops: CDR1 SGHTA, CDR2 FQGNSA. DNA for the CDR3: TGTGCCAGCAGCTGGGGACAACAAGAGACCCAGTACTTC. It is translated as CASSWGQQETQYF.

The chain uses TRBV7-2 and TRBJ1-5, with 10 bases lining up with TRBD1. Trimming at V came to 2 bases and at J to 4 bases, leaving 5 bases not matched to a gene. The CDR3 contains 16 residues. CDR1 is SGHTA and CDR2 is FQGNSA in the germline V gene. In DNA, the CDR3 is TGTGCCAGCAGCTTAAGGGGGACAGGGGATAATCAGCCCCAGCATTTT. Translation: CASSLRGTGDNQPQHF.

The V call is TRBV10-1, the J call TRBJ1-1; no clear D. Per the germline V gene, CDR1 is WNHNN and CDR2 is SYGVQD (reference sequence). Trimming took off 5 bases at V and 3 bases at J, with 7 bases between the two ends. The CDR3 contains 12 residues. The CDR3 here is CASSCRDTEAFF. Here the CDR3 DNA reads TGCGCCAGCAGTTGTCGGGACACTGAAGCTTTCTTT.

This clone was seen just once. This rearrangement joins TRBV7-2 to TRBJ1-6; D is perhaps TRBD1 (6 bases). The CDR3 loop spans 15 amino acids. CDR1 and CDR2 from the germline V gene are SGHTA and FQGNSA. Trimming shortened V by 1 base and J by 7 bases, and 11 bases separated the two germline ends. The CDR3 protein is CASSLGPGANSPLHF. The DNA for the CDR3 is TGTGCCAGCAGCTTAGGACCAGGGGCGAATTCACCCCTCCACTTT.

This rearrangement joins TRBV4-3 to TRBJ2-3; 12 nucleotides align to TRBD2. Trimming at V came to 4 bases and at J to 4 bases, leaving 6 bases not matched to a gene. CDR3 size: 16 residues. Germline CDR1 reads LGHNA; CDR2 reads YSLEER. CDR3 nucleotide sequence: TGCGCCAGCAGCCCTGGACTAGCGGGACTCCCAGATACGCAGTATTTT. It codes for CASSPGLAGLPDTQYF.